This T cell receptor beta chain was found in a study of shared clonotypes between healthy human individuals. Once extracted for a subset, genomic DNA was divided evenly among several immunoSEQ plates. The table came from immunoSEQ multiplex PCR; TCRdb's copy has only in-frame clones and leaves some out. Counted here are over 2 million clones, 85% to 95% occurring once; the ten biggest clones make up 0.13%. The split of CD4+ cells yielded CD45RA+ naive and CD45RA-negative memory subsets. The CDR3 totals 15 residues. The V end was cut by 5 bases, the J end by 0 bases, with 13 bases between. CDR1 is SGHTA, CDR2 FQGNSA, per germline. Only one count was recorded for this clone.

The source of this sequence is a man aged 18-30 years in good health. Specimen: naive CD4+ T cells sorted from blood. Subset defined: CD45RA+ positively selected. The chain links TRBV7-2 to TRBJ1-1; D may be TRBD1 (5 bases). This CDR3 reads CASSGGGNMNTEAFF. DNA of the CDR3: TGTGCCAGCAGCGGTGGGGGGAATATGAACACTGAAGCTTTCTTT.